Listed below are T cell receptor beta chains from one sample, sequenced in a study of PD-L1 blockade in urothelial cancer. Generated by immunoSEQ multiplex PCR, the TCRdb table keeps only in-frame clones and is missing some. Of about 56,000 clones listed, about 82% are singletons. Sample: PBMCs, taken around atezolizumab (anti-PD-L1) treatment. These receptors originate from a man aged 45-60 years with urothelial cancer. Both conserved end residues are part of each CDR3. The D gene is left open where the match is weak. Clone size, where shown, is once, few, many, or a class for clones that have expanded.

d_gene	j_gene	v_gene	abundance	CDR3aa	CDR3nt
NA	TRBJ1-1	TRBV19	NA	CASRSGGQANTEAFF	TGTGCCAGTAGGTCGGGGGGGCAGGCCAACACTGAAGCTTTCTTT
NA	TRBJ1-6	TRBV6-5	NA	CASSSTRGAPSPLHF	TGTGCCAGCAGTTCCACCAGGGGCGCCCCTTCACCCCTCCACTTT
TRBD2	TRBJ2-1	TRBV14	NA	CASSQQASGSDEQFF	TGTGCCAGCAGCCAACAAGCTAGCGGGAGTGACGAGCAGTTCTTC
NA	TRBJ2-3	TRBV7-2	NA	CASSLASGFSTDTQYF	TGTGCCAGCAGCTTAGCGAGCGGCTTTAGCACAGATACGCAGTATTTT
NA	TRBJ2-5	TRBV11-2	once	CTSSISGGHLQETQYF	TGTACCAGCAGCATTAGTGGGGGACACCTCCAAGAGACCCAGTACTTC
NA	TRBJ2-4	TRBV5-5	NA	CASSLVAGTTKNIQYF	TGTGCCAGCAGCTTGGTCGCGGGTACTACCAAAAACATTCAGTACTTC
TRBD1	TRBJ1-6	TRBV27	once	CASSKDRESSYNSPLHF	TGTGCCAGCAGTAAGGACAGGGAGAGCTCCTATAATTCACCCCTCCACTTT
TRBD2	TRBJ2-7	TRBV28	few	CASTLGPSGNEQYF	TGTGCCAGCACCCTGGGTCCTAGCGGGAACGAGCAGTACTTC
TRBD1	TRBJ1-1	TRBV18	NA	CASSRGTAEAFF	TGTGCCAGCTCACGAGGGACAGCAGAAGCTTTCTTT
NA	TRBJ1-2	TRBV7-8	NA	CASSPRGAGGTNYGYTF	TGTGCCAGCAGCCCTAGGGGGGCGGGGGGAACTAACTATGGCTACACCTTC
NA	TRBJ2-3	TRBV6-6	NA	CASNRERITSTDTQYF	TGTGCCAGCAACCGGGAGAGGATAACTAGCACAGATACGCAGTATTTT
TRBD1	TRBJ2-5	TRBV6-5	NA	CASSRGQPGETQYF	TGTGCCAGCAGTCGGGGACAGCCGGGGGAGACCCAGTACTTC
TRBD1	TRBJ2-3	TRBV7-6	NA	CASSLARGRAWGTDTQYF	TGTGCCAGCAGCTTAGCCAGGGGGCGAGCATGGGGCACAGATACGCAGTATTTT
TRBD2	TRBJ2-1	TRBV5-6	NA	CASSHAGTSGTNEQFF	TGTGCCAGCAGCCATGCTGGGACTAGCGGGACCAATGAGCAGTTCTTC
TRBD1	TRBJ1-2	TRBV19	NA	CASNSGGPGYTF	TGTGCCAGCAATTCAGGGGGCCCTGGCTACACCTTC
NA	TRBJ2-1	TRBV7-9	NA	CASSSTENEQFF	TGTGCCAGCAGCTCAACTGAGAATGAGCAGTTCTTC
NA	TRBJ1-2	TRBV21-1	NA	CASSRPPYGYTF	TGTGCCAGCAGCAGGCCACCTTATGGCTACACCTTC
TRBD2	TRBJ2-7	TRBV6-7	NA	CASSNISGLAGRGYEQYF	TGTGCCAGCAGTAACATCTCGGGACTAGCGGGAAGGGGCTACGAGCAGTACTTC
TRBD2	TRBJ2-5	TRBV5-1	once	CASSPGGLAGHETQYF	TGCGCCAGCAGCCCAGGGGGACTAGCGGGACACGAGACCCAGTACTTC
NA	TRBJ2-1	TRBV11-2	NA	CASSPSNEQFF	TGTGCCAGCAGCCCTTCCAATGAGCAGTTCTTC
TRBD1	TRBJ2-5	TRBV9	NA	CASSVLGDSKQETQYF	TGTGCCAGCAGCGTTTTGGGGGACAGTAAGCAAGAGACCCAGTACTTC
NA	TRBJ2-1	TRBV20-1	NA	CSARTKNEQFF	TGCAGTGCTAGGACTAAAAATGAGCAGTTCTTC
NA	TRBJ2-1	TRBV10-3	NA	CAIREGAGDNEQFF	TGTGCCATCAGGGAGGGTGCCGGAGACAATGAGCAGTTCTTC
TRBD1	TRBJ2-2	TRBV7-8	once	CASSLNHRGTGELFF	TGTGCCAGCAGCTTAAACCACAGGGGTACCGGGGAGCTGTTTTTT
NA	TRBJ1-1	TRBV10-3	NA	CAISESTPADTEAFF	TGTGCCATCAGTGAGTCCACGCCCGCGGACACTGAAGCTTTCTTT
NA	TRBJ1-2	TRBV19	NA	CASSDTTANYGYTF	TGTGCCAGTAGCGACACCACGGCTAACTATGGCTACACCTTC
TRBD1	TRBJ1-2	TRBV27	NA	CASSFAGGGYTF	TGTGCCAGCAGTTTTGCAGGGGGCGGCTACACCTTC
NA	TRBJ1-4	TRBV28	NA	CASSLVGEATNEKLFF	TGTGCCAGCAGTTTAGTCGGGGAAGCAACTAATGAAAAACTGTTTTTT
TRBD1	TRBJ2-3	TRBV28	NA	CASSGTGGLFGTQYF	TGTGCCAGCAGTGGGACAGGAGGCCTTTTCGGTACGCAGTATTTT
TRBD1	TRBJ1-1	TRBV6-6	NA	CASRLDRVTEAFF	TGTGCCAGCAGACTTGACAGGGTAACTGAAGCTTTCTTT
NA	TRBJ2-5	TRBV27	NA	CASKGAGRGETQYF	TGTGCCAGCAAGGGGGCAGGGCGGGGAGAGACCCAGTACTTC
NA	TRBJ2-2	TRBV30	NA	CAWSVLRERGELFF	TGTGCCTGGAGTGTCCTACGGGAGCGCGGGGAGCTGTTTTTT
TRBD2	TRBJ2-1	TRBV5-1	NA	CASSPRLAEGNEQFF	TGCGCCAGCAGCCCACGACTAGCGGAGGGGAATGAGCAGTTCTTC
TRBD2	TRBJ2-7	TRBV5-1	NA	CASSYYGGRVNEQYF	TGCGCCAGCAGCTATTATGGCGGGAGGGTCAACGAGCAGTACTTC
TRBD2	TRBJ2-5	TRBV14	NA	CASSQLSSGSVQYF	TGTGCCAGCAGCCAACTTTCTAGCGGGAGTGTCCAGTACTTC
NA	TRBJ2-1	TRBV5-1	NA	CASSSQGSWEQFF	TGCGCCAGCAGCTCACAGGGCTCCTGGGAGCAGTTCTTC
TRBD2	TRBJ2-7	TRBV9	NA	CASSVDGRSHEQYF	TGTGCCAGCAGCGTTGACGGGAGGTCTCACGAGCAGTACTTC
NA	TRBJ2-7	TRBV2	NA	CASSHPTGYEQYF	TGTGCCAGCAGTCACCCCACAGGGTACGAGCAGTACTTC
NA	TRBJ2-7	TRBV15	NA	CATSRTGTFGPYEQYF	TGTGCCACCAGCAGAACCGGGACTTTCGGCCCCTACGAGCAGTACTTC
NA	TRBJ2-5	TRBV11-2	NA	CASSPTSTSSETQYF	TGTGCCAGCAGCCCCACGTCAACTAGTTCGGAGACCCAGTACTTC